This T cell receptor (beta chain) was identified during a study of PD-L1 blockade in urothelial cancer. V shed 0 bases and J shed 5 bases, with 10 bases lying between them. The CDR3 is 14 residues long. Germline V CDR1 and CDR2: WNHNN, SYGVQD (reference sequence). Measured with immunoSEQ multiplex PCR; TCRdb has only the in-frame clones, and not every one. This sample carries about 74,000 clones, less than 90% of them seen once, and the ten largest clones take less than 5.5%. The chain employs TRBV10-1 and TRBJ1-1; D is unclear. The receptor was isolated from a man between 65 and 80 years old with urothelial cancer. The sample in question was PBMCs, obtained around atezolizumab (anti-PD-L1) treatment. CDR3 amino acids: CASSESLSMTEAFF. The DNA of the CDR3 is TGCGCCAGCAGTGAGTCGCTGTCTATGACTGAAGCTTTCTTT.